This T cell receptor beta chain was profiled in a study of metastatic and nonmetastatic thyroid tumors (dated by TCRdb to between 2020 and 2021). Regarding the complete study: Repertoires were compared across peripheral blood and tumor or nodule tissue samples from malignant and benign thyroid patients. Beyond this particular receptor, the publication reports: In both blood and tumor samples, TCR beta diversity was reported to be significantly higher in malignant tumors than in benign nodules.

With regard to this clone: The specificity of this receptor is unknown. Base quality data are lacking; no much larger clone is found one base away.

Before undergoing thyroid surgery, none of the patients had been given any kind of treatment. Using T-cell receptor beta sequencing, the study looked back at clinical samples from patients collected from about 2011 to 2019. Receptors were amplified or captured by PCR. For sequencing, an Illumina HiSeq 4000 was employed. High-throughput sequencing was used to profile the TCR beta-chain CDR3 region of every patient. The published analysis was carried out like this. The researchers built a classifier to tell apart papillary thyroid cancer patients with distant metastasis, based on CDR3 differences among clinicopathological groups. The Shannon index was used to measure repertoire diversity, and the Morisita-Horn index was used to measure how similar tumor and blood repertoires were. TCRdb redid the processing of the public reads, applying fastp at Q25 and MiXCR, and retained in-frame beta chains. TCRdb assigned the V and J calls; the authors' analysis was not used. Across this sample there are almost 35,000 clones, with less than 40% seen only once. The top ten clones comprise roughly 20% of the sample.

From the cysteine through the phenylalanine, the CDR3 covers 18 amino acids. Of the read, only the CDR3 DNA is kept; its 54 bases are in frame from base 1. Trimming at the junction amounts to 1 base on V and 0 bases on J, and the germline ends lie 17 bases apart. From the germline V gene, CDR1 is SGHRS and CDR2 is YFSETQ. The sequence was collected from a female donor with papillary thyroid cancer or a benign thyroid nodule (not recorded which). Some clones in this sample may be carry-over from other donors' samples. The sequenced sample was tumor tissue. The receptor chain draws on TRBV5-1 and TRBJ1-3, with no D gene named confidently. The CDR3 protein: CASSLSSGSVPSGNTIYF. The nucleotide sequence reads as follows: TGCGCCAGCAGCTTGAGTTCCGGCTCCGTCCCCTCTGGAAACACCATATATTTT.